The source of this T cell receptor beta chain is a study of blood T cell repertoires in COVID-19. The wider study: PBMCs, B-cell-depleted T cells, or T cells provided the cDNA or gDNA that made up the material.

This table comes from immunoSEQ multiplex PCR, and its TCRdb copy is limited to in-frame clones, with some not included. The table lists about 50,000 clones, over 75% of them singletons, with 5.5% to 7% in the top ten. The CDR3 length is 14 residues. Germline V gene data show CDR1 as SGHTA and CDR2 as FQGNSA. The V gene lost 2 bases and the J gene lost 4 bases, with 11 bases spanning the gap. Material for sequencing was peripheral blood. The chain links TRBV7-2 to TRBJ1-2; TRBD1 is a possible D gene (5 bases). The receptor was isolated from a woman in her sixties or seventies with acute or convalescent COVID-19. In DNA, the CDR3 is TGTGCCAGCAGCTTACTGGGGCAGGTCTATGGCTACACCTTC. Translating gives CASSLLGQVYGYTF.